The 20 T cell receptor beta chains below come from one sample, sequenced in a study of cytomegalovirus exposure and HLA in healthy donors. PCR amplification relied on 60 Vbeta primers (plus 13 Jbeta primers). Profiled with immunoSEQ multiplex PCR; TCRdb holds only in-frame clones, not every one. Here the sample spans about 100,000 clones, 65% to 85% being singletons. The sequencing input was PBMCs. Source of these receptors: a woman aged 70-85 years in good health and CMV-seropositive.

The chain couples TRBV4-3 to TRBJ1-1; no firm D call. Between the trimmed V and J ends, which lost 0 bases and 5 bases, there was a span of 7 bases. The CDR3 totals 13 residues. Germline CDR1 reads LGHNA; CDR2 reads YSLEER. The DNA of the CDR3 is TGCGCCAGCAGCCAAGAGTTTAGTACTGAAGCTTTCTTT. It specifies CASSQEFSTEAFF.

For the CDR3, the DNA is TGTGCCAGCAGCTTAGGTCAGGGGGCCGAGGGCTACACCTTC. Its protein is CASSLGQGAEGYTF. The J gene is TRBJ1-2, the V gene TRBV11-2; 8 nucleotides align to TRBD1. The V segment lost 1 base and the J segment 8 bases; nucleotides outside the gene matches: 6. The CDR3 is 14 amino acids. The germline CDR1 and CDR2 sequences are SGHAT and FQNNGV.

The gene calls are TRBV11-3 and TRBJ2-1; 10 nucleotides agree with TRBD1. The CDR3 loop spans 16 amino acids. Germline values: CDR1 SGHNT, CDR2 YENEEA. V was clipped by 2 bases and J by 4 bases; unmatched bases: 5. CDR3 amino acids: CASSLSDRGQYNEQFF. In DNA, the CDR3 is TGTGCCAGCAGCTTATCCGACAGGGGGCAGTACAATGAGCAGTTCTTC. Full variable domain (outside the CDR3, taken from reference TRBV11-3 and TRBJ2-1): EAGVVQSPRYKIIEKKQPVAFWCNPISGHNTLYWYLQNLGQGPELLIRYENEEAVDDSQLPKDRFSAERLKGVDSTLKIQPAELGDSAVYLCASSLSDRGQYNEQFFGPGTRLTVL.

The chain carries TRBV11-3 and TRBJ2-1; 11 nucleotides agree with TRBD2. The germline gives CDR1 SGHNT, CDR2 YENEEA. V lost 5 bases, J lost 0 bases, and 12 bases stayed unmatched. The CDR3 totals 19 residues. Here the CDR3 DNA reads TGTGCCAGCAGCCCTTTAGCGGGAGGGCCATCGGGCTCCTACAATGAGCAGTTCTTC. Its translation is CASSPLAGGPSGSYNEQFF.

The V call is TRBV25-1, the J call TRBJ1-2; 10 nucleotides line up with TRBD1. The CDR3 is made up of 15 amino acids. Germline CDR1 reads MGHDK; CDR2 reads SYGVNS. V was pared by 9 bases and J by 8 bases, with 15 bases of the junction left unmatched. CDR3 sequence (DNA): TGTGCCAGAGAGACTCCGGAGACAGGGGGCAGGGGCTACACCTTC. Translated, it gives CARETPETGGRGYTF.

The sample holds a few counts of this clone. The CDR3 DNA is TGTGCCAGCACCGGGGGTTCACCCCTCCACTTT. Its translation: CASTGGSPLHF. This sequence joins TRBV6-1 and TRBJ1-6, with a possible D match to TRBD1 (5 bases). The CDR3 is 11 residues long. Trimming took 7 bases from V and 9 from J, leaving 7 bases between them. Germline loops: CDR1 MNHNS, CDR2 SASEGT.

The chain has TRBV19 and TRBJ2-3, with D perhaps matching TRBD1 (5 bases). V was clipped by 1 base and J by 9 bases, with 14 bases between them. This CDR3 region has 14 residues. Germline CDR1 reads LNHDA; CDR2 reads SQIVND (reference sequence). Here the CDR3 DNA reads TGTGCCAGTAGTATAGCCTCCCAGGGCAGGACGCAGTATTTT. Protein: CASSIASQGRTQYF.

The CDR3 sequence is CASSSGLYEKLFF. In DNA, the CDR3 is TGTGCCAGCAGCTCGGGACTGTATGAAAAACTGTTTTTT. The chain recombines TRBV7-9 with TRBJ1-4, with D perhaps TRBD1 (5 bases). This CDR3 contains 13 residues. Germline V gene sequence: CDR1 SEHNR, CDR2 FQNEAQ (reference sequence). The V gene lost 4 bases and the J gene lost 6 bases, with 9 bases spanning the gap.

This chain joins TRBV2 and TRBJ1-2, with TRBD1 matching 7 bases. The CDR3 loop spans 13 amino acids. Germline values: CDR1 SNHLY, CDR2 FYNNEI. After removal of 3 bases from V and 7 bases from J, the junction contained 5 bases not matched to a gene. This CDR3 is CASSERTGRGYTF. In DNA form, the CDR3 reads TGTGCCAGCAGTGAGCGGACAGGCCGTGGCTACACCTTC.

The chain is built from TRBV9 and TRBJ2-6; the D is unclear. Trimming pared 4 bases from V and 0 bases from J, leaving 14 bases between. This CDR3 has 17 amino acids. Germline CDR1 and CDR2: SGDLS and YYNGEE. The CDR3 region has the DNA TGTGCCAGCAGCTCCGGGTTCACCATCTCTGGGGCCAACGTCCTGACTTTC. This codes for CASSSGFTISGANVLTF.

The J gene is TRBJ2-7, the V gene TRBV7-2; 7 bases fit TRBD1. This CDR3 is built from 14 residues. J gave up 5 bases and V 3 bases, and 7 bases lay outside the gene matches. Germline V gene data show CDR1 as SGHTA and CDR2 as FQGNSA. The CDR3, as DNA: TGTGCCAGCAGCTTTCAGACAGGGAGCGACGAGCAGTACTTC. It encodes CASSFQTGSDEQYF.

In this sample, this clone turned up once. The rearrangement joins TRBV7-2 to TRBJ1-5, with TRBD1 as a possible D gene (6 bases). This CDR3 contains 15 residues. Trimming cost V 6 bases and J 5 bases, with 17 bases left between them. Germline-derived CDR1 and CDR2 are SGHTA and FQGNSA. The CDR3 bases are TGTGCCAGCAGTTACACCGGGACAACTCATCAGCCCCAGCATTTT. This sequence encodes CASSYTGTTHQPQHF.

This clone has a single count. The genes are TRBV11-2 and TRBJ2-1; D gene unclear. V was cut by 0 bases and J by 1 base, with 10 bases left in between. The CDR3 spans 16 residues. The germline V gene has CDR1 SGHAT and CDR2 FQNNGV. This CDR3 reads CASSLDRQASYNEQFF. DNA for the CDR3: TGTGCCAGCAGCTTAGATCGTCAAGCATCCTACAATGAGCAGTTCTTC. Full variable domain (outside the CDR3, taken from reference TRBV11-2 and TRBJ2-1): EAGVAQSPRYKIIEKRQSVAFWCNPISGHATLYWYQQILGQGPKLLIQFQNNGVVDDSQLPKDRFSAERLKGVDSTLKIQPAKLEDSAVYLCASSLDRQASYNEQFFGPGTRLTVL.

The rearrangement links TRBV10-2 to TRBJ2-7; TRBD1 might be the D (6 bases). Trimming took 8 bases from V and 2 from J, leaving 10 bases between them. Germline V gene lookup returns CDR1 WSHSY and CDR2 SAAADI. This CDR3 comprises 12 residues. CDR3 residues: CASEQGPYEQYF. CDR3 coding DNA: TGCGCCAGCGAGCAGGGGCCCTACGAGCAGTACTTC.

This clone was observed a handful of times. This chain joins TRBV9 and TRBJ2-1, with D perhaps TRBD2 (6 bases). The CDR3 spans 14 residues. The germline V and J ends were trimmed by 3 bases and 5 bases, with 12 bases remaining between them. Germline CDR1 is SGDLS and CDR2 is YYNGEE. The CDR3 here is CASSAQTRNNEQFF. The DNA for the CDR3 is TGTGCCAGCAGCGCGCAGACTAGGAACAATGAGCAGTTCTTC.

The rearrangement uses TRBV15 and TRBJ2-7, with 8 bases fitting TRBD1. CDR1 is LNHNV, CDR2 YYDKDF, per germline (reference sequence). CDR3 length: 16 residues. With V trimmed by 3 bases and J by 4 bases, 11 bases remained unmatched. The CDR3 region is CATSSTGGQDLYEQYF. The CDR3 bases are TGTGCCACCAGCAGTACCGGGGGACAGGACCTTTACGAGCAGTACTTC.

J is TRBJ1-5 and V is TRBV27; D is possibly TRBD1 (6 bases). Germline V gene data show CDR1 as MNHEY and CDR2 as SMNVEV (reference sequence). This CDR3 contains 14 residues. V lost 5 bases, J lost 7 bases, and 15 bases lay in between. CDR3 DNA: TGTGCCAGCAGTCCAATTAAGAGGGGGCAGCCCCAGCATTTT. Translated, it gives CASSPIKRGQPQHF.

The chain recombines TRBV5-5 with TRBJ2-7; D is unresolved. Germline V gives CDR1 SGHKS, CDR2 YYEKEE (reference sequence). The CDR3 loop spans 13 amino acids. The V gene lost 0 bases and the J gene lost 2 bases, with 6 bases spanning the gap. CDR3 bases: TGTGCCAGCAGCTTGGAGGCGGCCTACGAGCAGTACTTC. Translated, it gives CASSLEAAYEQYF.

The CDR3 coding sequence is TGTGCCATCAGCCCCCAGACAGGTACTTGGGAGACCCAGTACTTC. Protein: CAISPQTGTWETQYF. The genes are TRBV10-3 and TRBJ2-5, with D possibly TRBD1 on 6 matching bases. Trimming removed 6 bases at V and 5 bases at J, with 19 bases between. Per germline, CDR1 ENHRY and CDR2 SYGVKD. CDR3 length: 15 amino acids.

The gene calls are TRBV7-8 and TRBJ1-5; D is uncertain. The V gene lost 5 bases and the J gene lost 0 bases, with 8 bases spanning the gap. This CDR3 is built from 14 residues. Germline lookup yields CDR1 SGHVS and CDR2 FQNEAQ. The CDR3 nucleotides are TGTGCCAGCAGCCCCGTAAATAGCAATCAGCCCCAGCATTTT. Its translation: CASSPVNSNQPQHF.